Below are 4 T cell receptor beta chains sequenced from a single sample in a study of blood T cell repertoires in COVID-19 (dated by TCRdb to 2020 to 2021). The library was produced with the immunoSEQ multiplex PCR assay. This immuneACCESS table, as held by TCRdb, lists in-frame sequences with V and J called but not all clones. Of the missing ones, under half trace to an unresolved V gene in checked studies; the others have no known cause. This sample has approximately 160,000 clones in its table, and roughly 86% of those were observed once. Approximately 0.6% of the sample is held by the ten biggest clonotypes. Sample: peripheral blood. The source of these receptors is a man aged 60 to 69 with COVID-19, enrolled during active disease.

The gene calls are TRBV7-2 and TRBJ1-6; D remains ambiguous. CDR3 length equals 15 residues. Germline V gene data show CDR1 as SGHTA and CDR2 as FQGNSA. Trimming removed 1 base at V and 6 bases at J, with 10 bases between. This chain's CDR3 is CASSLVVQFNSPLHF. In DNA form, the CDR3 reads TGTGCCAGCAGCTTAGTGGTACAGTTTAATTCACCCCTCCACTTT.

The V gene is TRBV7-8, the J gene TRBJ2-2; TRBD1 matches 9 bases. This CDR3 is built from 14 residues. From germline, CDR1 is SGHVS and CDR2 FQNEAQ. Trimming took 5 bases from V and 10 from J; bases not matched to a gene: 8. The DNA for the CDR3 is TGTGCCAGCAGCAGATGGACAGGGGTTGCGGAGCTGTTTTTT. Translation: CASSRWTGVAELFF.

The chain couples TRBV27 to TRBJ2-3; TRBD2 aligns across 12 bases. The CDR3 contains 15 residues. V shed 3 bases, J shed 3 bases, and the junction held 1 base outside the gene matches. Germline V lookup: CDR1 MNHEY, CDR2 SMNVEV (reference sequence). CDR3 sequence (DNA): TGTGCCAGCAGTTTTACTAGCGGGAGGACAGATACGCAGTATTTT. It translates to CASSFTSGRTDTQYF.

CDR3 sequence (DNA): TGTGCCAGCACCCTAGGACAGGTCGGATCACCCCTCCACTTT. Amino acids: CASTLGQVGSPLHF. This chain uses TRBV7-9 with TRBJ1-6; 7 bases fit TRBD1. V trimming: 7 bases; J trimming: 10 bases; junction bases outside the gene matches: 10. CDR1 is SEHNR, CDR2 FQNEAQ, per germline (reference sequence). The CDR3 length is 14 residues.